This T cell receptor beta chain is from a study of blood T cell repertoires in COVID-19. Patients of the Seattle cohort, enrolled during active infection, were followed longitudinally. Sequencing used immunoSEQ multiplex PCR; TCRdb keeps in-frame clones, though not all of them. The table lists approximately 440,000 clones, 88% of them singletons. Germline lookup yields CDR1 SGHDT and CDR2 YYEEEE. The CDR3 extends over 15 amino acids. The V gene end was trimmed by 3 bases and the J gene end by 4 bases; junction bases not matched to a gene: 6. Input material: peripheral blood. V usage is TRBV5-6 and J usage is TRBJ2-1, with 8 bases aligning to TRBD2. The clonotype was recovered from a woman between 45 and 60 years old with COVID-19, enrolled during active disease. The DNA of the CDR3 is TGTGCCAGCAGCTCGGGACTAGGACTTTACAATGAGCAGTTCTTC. Translating gives CASSSGLGLYNEQFF.